These T cell receptor beta chains were read from a single sample in a study of OX40 agonist ivuxolimab in advanced cancers. Profiling relied on immunoSEQ multiplex PCR, and the TCRdb table lists in-frame clones only, not all of them. This sample carries roughly 80,000 clones, over 75% of them seen once, and the ten largest clones take under 0.4%. This sample comprised CD4+ or CD8+ T cells sorted from blood, obtained in a trial of the OX40 agonist ivuxolimab. These receptors came from an adult with an advanced solid tumor such as melanoma, head and neck, liver or kidney cancer. Both conserved end residues are part of each CDR3. D genes are given only for firm matches. Clone sizes are given selectively: once, few, many, or a class where the clone is expanded.

d_call j_call clone_size v_call cdr3_length cdr3_nt cdr3_aa
NA TRBJ2-7 NA TRBV5-4 14 TGTGCCAGCAGCTTGGATGGCTACTCCTACGAGCAGTACTTC CASSLDGYSYEQYF
TRBD1 TRBJ1-2 NA TRBV30 14 TGTGCCTACCAGGGGGAGGCCCGCTACTATGGCTACACCTTC CAYQGEARYYGYTF
NA TRBJ1-1 NA TRBV19 12 TGTGCCAGTACAGGGACGAACACTGAAGCTTTCTTT CASTGTNTEAFF
NA TRBJ1-1 few TRBV7-9 15 TGTGCCAGCAGCTCCGGTATAGTGATGAACACTGAAGCTTTCTTT CASSSGIVMNTEAFF
NA TRBJ1-4 NA TRBV4-2 15 TGTGCCAGCAGCCAAGTTCAGAGGGACAATGAAAAACTGTTTTTT CASSQVQRDNEKLFF
NA TRBJ2-2 NA TRBV5-5 16 TGTGCCAGCAGCCATCGTGGCCCTGAATATCCCGGGGAGCTGTTTTTT CASSHRGPEYPGELFF
NA TRBJ2-5 NA TRBV19 14 TGTGCCAGTAGTACTAGCTACGGCCAAGAGACCCAGTACTTC CASSTSYGQETQYF
NA TRBJ2-7 few TRBV7-9 12 TGTGCCAGCAGCCCCCCAGGGCAGCGGGAGTACTTC CASSPPGQREYF
NA TRBJ1-1 once TRBV4-1 15 TGCGCCAGCAGCCAAGATCCTGGGCGGGGGACTGAAGCTTTCTTT CASSQDPGRGTEAFF
TRBD1 TRBJ2-7 NA TRBV5-6 18 TGTGCCAGCAGCCTAATTCAGGGGGATGGGGTGAGCTCCTACGAGCAGTACTTC CASSLIQGDGVSSYEQYF
NA TRBJ1-1 NA TRBV6-1 12 TGTGCCAGCAGTGAAGACCAGGGGGAAGCTTTCTTT CASSEDQGEAFF
TRBD2 TRBJ2-1 NA TRBV12-5 16 TGTGCTAGTGGGTACCCCGGTGCTAGCGGGAGAAATGAGCAGTTCTTC CASGYPGASGRNEQFF
NA TRBJ2-1 few TRBV4-1 15 TGCGCCAGCAGCCAAGTCTATGGCGGTACCGGTGAGCAGTTCTTC CASSQVYGGTGEQFF
NA TRBJ1-4 NA TRBV30 17 TGTGCCTGGAGTGTATCTTACCTGGCGGGTGGTCATGAAAAACTGTTTTTT CAWSVSYLAGGHEKLFF
TRBD1 TRBJ1-1 NA TRBV5-1 14 TGCGCCAGCAGCTTGGCCGTGGGACAGTCTGAAGCTTTCTTT CASSLAVGQSEAFF
TRBD2 TRBJ2-7 NA TRBV7-2 15 TGTGCCAGCAGCGGCGCTAGCGGGAGCTCCTACGAGCAGTACTTC CASSGASGSSYEQYF
TRBD2 TRBJ2-1 NA TRBV7-9 19 TGTGCCAGCAGCCTAATGACTAGCGGGTGGCGGGACGGGGGCAATGAGCAGTTCTTC CASSLMTSGWRDGGNEQFF
NA TRBJ1-1 NA TRBV11-2 16 TGTGCCAGCAGCCCGATCTCGACGATTAGGGGCACTGAAGCTTTCTTT CASSPISTIRGTEAFF
TRBD2 TRBJ2-7 once TRBV6-5 16 TGTGCCAGCAGTTACCAAGCGGGAGGGAGCTCCTACGAGCAGTACTTC CASSYQAGGSSYEQYF
NA TRBJ2-7 NA TRBV6-1 17 TGTGCCAGCAGTGATGCCTCTAGCGAGAGGGCCTCCTACGAGCAGTACTTC CASSDASSERASYEQYF
TRBD2 TRBJ2-5 NA TRBV9 16 TGTGCCAGCAGCGTCGGGACTAGCGGGAGTCTAGAGACCCAGTACTTC CASSVGTSGSLETQYF
NA TRBJ2-7 NA TRBV2 14 TGTGCCAGCAGTGAAGCTCTAGCGAACTACGAGCAGTACTTC CASSEALANYEQYF
TRBD2 TRBJ2-1 NA TRBV10-1 14 TGCGCCAGCAGAAGGACTAGCGGGAGCAATGAGCAGTTCTTC CASRRTSGSNEQFF
TRBD1 TRBJ2-7 NA TRBV4-1 14 TGCGCCAGCAGCCATCTGACAGGGGGCGGCGAGCAGTACTTC CASSHLTGGGEQYF
NA TRBJ2-5 NA TRBV30 13 TGTGCCTGGAGTGTGCGGGGACAGGAGACCCAGTACTTC CAWSVRGQETQYF
NA TRBJ1-3 NA TRBV5-1 15 TGCGCCAGCAGCTTAGGACAGAACTCTGGAAACACCATATATTTT CASSLGQNSGNTIYF
NA TRBJ1-1 NA TRBV20-1 11 TGCAGTGGTGACAGGAACACTGAAGCTTTCTTT CSGDRNTEAFF